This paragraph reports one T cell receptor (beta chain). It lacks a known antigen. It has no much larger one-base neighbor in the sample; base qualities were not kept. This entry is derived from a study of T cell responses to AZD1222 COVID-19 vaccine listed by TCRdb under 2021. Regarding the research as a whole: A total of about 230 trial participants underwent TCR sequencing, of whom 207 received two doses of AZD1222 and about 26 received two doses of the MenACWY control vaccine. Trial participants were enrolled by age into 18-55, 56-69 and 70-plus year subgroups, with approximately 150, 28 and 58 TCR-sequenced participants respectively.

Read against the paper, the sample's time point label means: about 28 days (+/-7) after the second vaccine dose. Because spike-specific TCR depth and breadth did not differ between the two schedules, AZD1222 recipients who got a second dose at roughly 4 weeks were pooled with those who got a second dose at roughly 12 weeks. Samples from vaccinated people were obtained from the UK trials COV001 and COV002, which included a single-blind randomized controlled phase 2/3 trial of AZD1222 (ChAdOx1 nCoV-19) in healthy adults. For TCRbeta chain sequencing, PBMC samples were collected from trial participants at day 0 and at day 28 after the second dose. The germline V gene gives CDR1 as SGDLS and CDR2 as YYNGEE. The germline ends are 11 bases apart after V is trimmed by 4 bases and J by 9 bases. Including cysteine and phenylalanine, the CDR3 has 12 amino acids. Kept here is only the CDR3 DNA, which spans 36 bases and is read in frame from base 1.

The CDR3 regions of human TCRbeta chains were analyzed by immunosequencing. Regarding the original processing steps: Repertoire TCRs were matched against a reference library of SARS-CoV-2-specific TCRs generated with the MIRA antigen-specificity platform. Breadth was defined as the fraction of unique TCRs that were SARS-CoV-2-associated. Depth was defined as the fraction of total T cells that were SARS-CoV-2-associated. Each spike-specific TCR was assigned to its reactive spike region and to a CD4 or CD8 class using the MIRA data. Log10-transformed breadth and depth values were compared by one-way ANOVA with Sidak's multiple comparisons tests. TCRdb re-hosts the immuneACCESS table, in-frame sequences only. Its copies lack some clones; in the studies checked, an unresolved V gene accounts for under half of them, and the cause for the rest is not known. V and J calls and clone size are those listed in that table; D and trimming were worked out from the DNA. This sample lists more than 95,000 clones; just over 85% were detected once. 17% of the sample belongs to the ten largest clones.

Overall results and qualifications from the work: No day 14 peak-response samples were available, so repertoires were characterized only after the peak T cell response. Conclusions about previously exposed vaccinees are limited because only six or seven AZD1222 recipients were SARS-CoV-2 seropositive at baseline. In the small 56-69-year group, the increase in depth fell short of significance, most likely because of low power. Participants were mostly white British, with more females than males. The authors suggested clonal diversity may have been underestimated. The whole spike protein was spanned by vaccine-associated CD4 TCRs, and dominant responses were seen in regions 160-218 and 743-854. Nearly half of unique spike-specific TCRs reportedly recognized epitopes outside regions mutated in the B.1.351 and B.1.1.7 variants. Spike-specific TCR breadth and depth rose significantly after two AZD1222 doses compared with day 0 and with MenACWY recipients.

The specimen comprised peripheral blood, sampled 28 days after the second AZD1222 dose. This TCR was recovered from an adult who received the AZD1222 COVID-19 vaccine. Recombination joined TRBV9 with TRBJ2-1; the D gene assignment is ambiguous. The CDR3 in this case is CASSSHGAEQFF. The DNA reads TGTGCCAGCAGCTCGCACGGAGCTGAGCAGTTCTTC. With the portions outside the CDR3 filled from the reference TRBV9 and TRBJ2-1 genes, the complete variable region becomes DSGVTQTPKHLITATGQRVTLRCSPRSGDLSVYWYQQSLDQGLQFLIQYYNGEERAKGNILERFSAQQFPDLHSELNLSSLELGDSALYFCASSSHGAEQFFGPGTRLTVL.